These 5 T cell receptor beta chains share one sample of origin, sequenced in a study of blood T cell repertoires in COVID-19. Method: immunoSEQ multiplex PCR; TCRdb's copy keeps in-frame clones and lacks some. Of more than 250,000 clones in the sample, around 86% were seen once. Sample: PBMCs or T cells enriched from blood (not recorded which). The source of these receptors is a woman between 18 and 29 years old who had recovered from COVID-19.

The gene calls are TRBV7-3 and TRBJ2-3, with 11 bases fitting TRBD2. Per the germline V gene, CDR1 is SGHTA and CDR2 is FQGTGA. The CDR3 extends over 17 amino acids. Germline trimming cut 4 bases from V and 5 bases from J; bases unmatched to any gene: 11. Written as DNA, the CDR3 is TGTGCCAGCAGCTCCGAACTAGCGGGAGCCCCTGGAGATACGCAGTATTTT. Its translation is CASSSELAGAPGDTQYF.

V is TRBV11-2 and J is TRBJ2-1; TRBD2 matches 9 bases. J was trimmed by 9 bases and V by 5 bases; bases with no gene match: 8. This CDR3 spans 14 amino acids. Germline CDR1 reads SGHAT; CDR2 reads FQNNGV. The DNA of the CDR3 is TGTGCCAGCAGCCCTAGCGGGAATCGGCGTGAGCAGTTCTTC. Residues: CASSPSGNRREQFF.

This chain joins TRBV28 and TRBJ2-6, with TRBD2 matching 7 bases. Germline V gene sequence: CDR1 MDHEN, CDR2 SYDVKM. V gave up 6 bases and J gave up 4 bases; unmatched junction bases: 12. This CDR3 is 17 amino acids long. The CDR3 loop reads CASSPWGGTAGANVLTF. The CDR3 DNA reads as TGTGCCAGCAGCCCGTGGGGGGGGACGGCAGGGGCCAACGTCCTGACTTTC.

The V gene is TRBV6-4, the J gene TRBJ1-2, with no clear D. The length of the CDR3 is 13 residues. Per the germline V gene, CDR1 is MRHNA and CDR2 is SNTAGT. V was trimmed by 3 bases and J by 2 bases, leaving 7 bases between them. The CDR3 coding sequence is TGTGCCAGCAGTGAGACGGGGAACTATGGCTACACCTTC. The encoded protein is CASSETGNYGYTF.

The chain has TRBV6-5 and TRBJ2-7; no reliable D call. The V end was cut by 2 bases, the J end by 3 bases, with 14 bases between. Germline V gene sequence: CDR1 MNHEY, CDR2 SVGAGI. CDR3 length: 15 amino acids. The CDR3 DNA reads TGTGCCAGCAGTTACCGACTTCTCCCATTCTACGAGCAGTACTTC. Amino acids: CASSYRLLPFYEQYF.